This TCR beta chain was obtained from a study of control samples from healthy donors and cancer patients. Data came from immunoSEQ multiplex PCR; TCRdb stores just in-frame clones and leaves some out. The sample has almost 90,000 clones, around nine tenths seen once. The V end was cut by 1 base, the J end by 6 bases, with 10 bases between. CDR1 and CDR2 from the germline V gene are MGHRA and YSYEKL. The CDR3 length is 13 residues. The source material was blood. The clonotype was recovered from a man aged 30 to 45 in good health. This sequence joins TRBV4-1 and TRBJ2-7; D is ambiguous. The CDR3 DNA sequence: TGCGCCAGCAGCCAAGCATCAGGTCTCGAGCAGTACTTC. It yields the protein CASSQASGLEQYF.